The 23 T cell receptor beta chains in this list originate from one sample, sequenced in a study of cytomegalovirus exposure and HLA in healthy donors. PCR involved 60 Vbeta and 13 Jbeta primers. The repertoire was sequenced with immunoSEQ multiplex PCR; TCRdb's copy has only in-frame clones and lacks some. The data show some 110,000 clones, with approximately 80% seen just once and roughly 22% held by the top ten. The specimen sequenced was PBMCs. These receptors all stem from a man in his thirties or forties in good health and CMV-seropositive.

A word on this clone: Its ends do not fully match the called genes, so a read error is possible. V is TRBV7-9 and J is TRBJ2-1; TRBD2 matches 9 bases. CDR3 length: 16 amino acids. From germline, CDR1 is SEHNR and CDR2 FQNEAQ (reference sequence). CDR3: CSSSPPGTSIYNEQFF. For the CDR3, the DNA is TGTTCCAGCAGCCCCCCCGGGACTAGCATCTACAATGAGCAGTTCTTC. The whole variable domain, filled in from reference TRBV7-9 and TRBJ2-1, reads DTGVSQNPRHKITKRGQNVTFRCDPISEHNRLYWYRQTLGQGPEFLTYFQNEAQLEKSRLLSDRFSAERPKGSFSTLEIQRTEQGDSAMYLCSSSPPGTSIYNEQFFGPGTRLTVL.

The V and J genes are TRBV5-1 and TRBJ2-2; 7 bases agree with TRBD1. V was clipped by 4 bases and J by 6 bases; unmatched bases: 3. The CDR3 has 13 amino acids. The V gene's germline CDR1 is SGHRS and CDR2 YFSETQ. The CDR3 coding sequence is TGCGCCAGCAGCATCGACAGGGCCGGGGAGCTGTTTTTT. Its translation is CASSIDRAGELFF.

The chain recombines TRBV28 with TRBJ2-1; the match to TRBD2 covers 15 bases. The CDR3 is 16 residues long. CDR1 is MDHEN and CDR2 is SYDVKM in the germline V gene. V was clipped by 3 bases and J by 12 bases; unmatched bases: 9. The CDR3 sequence is CASSFLGLAGGPGQFF. The CDR3 nucleotides read TGTGCCAGCAGTTTCTTAGGACTAGCGGGGGGGCCTGGGCAGTTCTTC.

In this sample, this clone turned up once. The chain links TRBV6-1 to TRBJ2-1; D call uncertain. V shed 1 base and J shed 1 base, with 8 bases lying between them. The CDR3 is 15 amino acids. Germline lookup yields CDR1 MNHNS and CDR2 SASEGT. CDR3 nucleotides: TGTGCCAGCAGTGAAGGCAGGTTTTCCTACAATGAGCAGTTCTTC. This translates into CASSEGRFSYNEQFF.

The chain couples TRBV6-1 to TRBJ2-1, with D tentatively TRBD2 (5 bases). Germline CDR1 and CDR2: MNHNS and SASEGT. The CDR3 is 14 residues long. Trimming took off 2 bases at V and 3 bases at J, with 8 bases between the two ends. The CDR3 here is CASSELDYYNEQFF. CDR3 nucleotides: TGTGCCAGCAGTGAACTTGACTACTACAATGAGCAGTTCTTC.

The chain employs TRBV5-4 and TRBJ2-3, with TRBD1 matching over 7 bases. The germline V gene has CDR1 SGHNT and CDR2 YYREEE (reference sequence). The junction had 6 bases not matched to a gene; V was cut back by 4 bases and J by 4 bases. The CDR3 covers 14 residues. The CDR3 coding sequence is TGTGCCAGCAGCCCACAGGGGAGCGCAGATACGCAGTATTTT. Its protein product is CASSPQGSADTQYF.

CDR3 DNA: TGTGCCAGCAGCTTAAATGCGGGAGGGTTGGGCAATGAGCAGTTCTTC. Its protein product is CASSLNAGGLGNEQFF. The chain couples TRBV7-9 to TRBJ2-1; TRBD2 matches at 9 bases. This CDR3 region has 16 residues. V lost 2 bases, J lost 6 bases, and 8 bases stayed unmatched. CDR1 is SEHNR, CDR2 FQNEAQ, per germline (reference sequence).

The table lists this clone with a few counts. The V call is TRBV12-5, the J call TRBJ2-3, with 10 bases aligning to TRBD1. V shed 2 bases and J 0 bases; nucleotides not matched to a gene: 8. Germline CDR1 and CDR2: LGHNT and FRNRAP. The CDR3 runs to 18 residues. DNA of the CDR3: TGTGCTAGTGGTTTGCCGTGGGGACAGGGGTCTAGCACAGATACGCAGTATTTT. It translates to CASGLPWGQGSSTDTQYF.

This chain uses TRBV6-1 with TRBJ1-6; perhaps TRBD1 as D (6 bases). Germline V lookup: CDR1 MNHNS, CDR2 SASEGT. The CDR3 is 13 amino acids. V dropped 5 bases and J dropped 5 bases, with 7 bases sitting between them. CDR3 sequence reads: CASSRTDNSPLHF. The CDR3 region has the DNA TGTGCCAGCAGTCGGACAGATAATTCACCCCTCCACTTT.

The chain uses TRBV4-1 and TRBJ2-1, with TRBD1 as a possible D gene (6 bases). The CDR3 extends over 15 amino acids. Per germline, CDR1 MGHRA and CDR2 YSYEKL. V lost 1 base to trimming and J lost 6 bases, with 13 bases between them. CDR3: CASSQVRQVGNEQFF. The CDR3 coding sequence is TGCGCCAGCAGCCAAGTCAGACAGGTGGGCAATGAGCAGTTCTTC.

The chain has TRBV5-1 and TRBJ2-7; D is unresolved. CDR3 size: 13 residues. Germline CDR1 is SGHRS and CDR2 is YFSETQ. The V and J ends lost 5 bases and 6 bases respectively, with 15 bases between them. The CDR3: CASRTREQTEQYF. CDR3 nucleotides: TGCGCCAGCAGAACCCGCGAGCAAACCGAGCAGTACTTC. Full variable domain (outside the CDR3, taken from reference TRBV5-1 and TRBJ2-7): KAGVTQTPRYLIKTRGQQVTLSCSPISGHRSVSWYQQTPGQGLQFLFEYFSETQRNKGNFPGRFSGRQFSNSRSEMNVSTLELGDSALYLCASRTREQTEQYFGPGTRLTVT.

The chain employs TRBV9 and TRBJ2-7, with 10 bases matching TRBD1. CDR1 and CDR2 from the germline V gene are SGDLS and YYNGEE. V shed 3 bases and J 2 bases; nucleotides not matched to a gene: 5. The CDR3 covers 15 residues. This chain's CDR3 is CASSATGTGAYEQYF. The CDR3 DNA is TGTGCCAGCAGCGCCACCGGGACAGGGGCCTACGAGCAGTACTTC.

In nucleotides, the CDR3 is TGTGCCAGCAGTTTATGGGGCGGGGGGGCCGGGAACATTCAGTACTTC. Translated: CASSLWGGGAGNIQYF. The rearrangement joins TRBV27 to TRBJ2-4; the match to TRBD2 covers 9 bases. J lost 7 bases, V lost 1 base, and 8 bases had no gene match. This CDR3 region has 16 residues. Germline assignment: CDR1 MNHEY and CDR2 SMNVEV (reference sequence).

The rearrangement uses TRBV12-5 and TRBJ1-1; D is perhaps TRBD1 (6 bases). Deletions cut 4 bases from V and 4 bases from J, with 13 bases between. CDR3 size: 14 residues. CDR1 is LGHNT and CDR2 is FRNRAP in the germline V gene. The chain's CDR3 is CASGSGVLGTEAFF. The CDR3 DNA reads as TGTGCTAGTGGTTCAGGGGTTCTCGGCACTGAAGCTTTCTTT.

The chain recombines TRBV7-3 with TRBJ2-7, with a tentative D call TRBD2 (5 bases). Germline V gene data show CDR1 as SGHTA and CDR2 as FQGTGA. CDR3 length: 14 amino acids. Trimming removed 5 bases from V and 2 bases from J, with 13 bases in between. The CDR3 spells CASSRDTAAYEQYF. DNA of the CDR3: TGTGCCAGCAGCCGGGATACAGCTGCCTACGAGCAGTACTTC.

The rearrangement uses TRBV27 and TRBJ1-1; TRBD1 might be the D (6 bases). There are 15 residues in the CDR3. Per the germline V gene, CDR1 is MNHEY and CDR2 is SMNVEV (reference sequence). V dropped 5 bases and J dropped 4 bases, with 17 bases sitting between them. This CDR3 is CASSPANYRATEAFF. CDR3 bases: TGTGCCAGCAGTCCCGCCAATTACAGGGCCACTGAAGCTTTCTTT.

This clone was observed a handful of times. The V call is TRBV27, the J call TRBJ1-6; possible D gene TRBD1, 5 bases. Germline-derived CDR1 and CDR2 are MNHEY and SMNVEV (reference sequence). There are 13 residues in the CDR3. The V and J ends lost 5 bases and 10 bases respectively, with 12 bases between them. The DNA for the CDR3 is TGTGCCAGCAGTGAAGACAGAAAGTCACCCCTCCACTTT. This codes for CASSEDRKSPLHF.

The chain carries TRBV10-3 and TRBJ2-6; D unresolved. The CDR3 totals 13 residues. V lost 6 bases and J 0 bases, leaving 3 bases between the germline ends. Per germline, CDR1 ENHRY and CDR2 SYGVKD. The CDR3 coding sequence is TGTGCCATCAGCGGCTCTGGGGCCAACGTCCTGACTTTC. Its translation: CAISGSGANVLTF.

CDR3 sequence: CASSFGAGGTYNEQFF. CDR3 nucleotides: TGCGCCAGCAGCTTTGGGGCCGGGGGGACTTACAATGAGCAGTTCTTC. The chain has TRBV5-1 and TRBJ2-1, with 7 positions matching TRBD2. V lost 2 bases to trimming and J lost 4 bases; unmatched junction nucleotides: 9. The CDR3 extends over 16 amino acids. In germline, CDR1 is SGHRS, CDR2 YFSETQ.

This sequence joins TRBV7-6 and TRBJ1-1; 7 bases are shared with TRBD1. The germline gives CDR1 SGHVS, CDR2 FNYEAQ. CDR3 length: 14 amino acids. V was clipped by 5 bases and J by 1 base; unmatched bases: 4. The CDR3 DNA reads as TGTGCCAGCAGCCCGGGGGACAGGAACACTGAAGCTTTCTTT. It translates to CASSPGDRNTEAFF.

The chain joins TRBV5-6 to TRBJ1-2; D is unresolved. The length of the CDR3 is 13 residues. Trimming shortened V by 3 bases and J by 4 bases, and 10 bases separated the two germline ends. Germline V lookup: CDR1 SGHDT, CDR2 YYEEEE. In DNA form, the CDR3 reads TGTGCCAGCAGCTCGGACGGGATCTATGGCTACACCTTC. Its protein is CASSSDGIYGYTF.

The rearrangement uses TRBV10-3 and TRBJ2-7; 8 bases map to TRBD1. V shed 6 bases, J shed 3 bases, and the junction held 7 bases outside the gene matches. The CDR3 loop spans 14 amino acids. Germline CDR1 ENHRY, CDR2 SYGVKD. The CDR3 DNA sequence: TGTGCCATCAGGGGCAGGGGGCTTGACTACGAGCAGTACTTC. Amino acid sequence: CAIRGRGLDYEQYF.

In its sample, this clone was seen once. This sequence joins TRBV7-8 and TRBJ1-5, with 11 bases aligning to TRBD1. In germline, CDR1 is SGHVS, CDR2 FQNEAQ. CDR3 length: 15 residues. The V and J ends lost 5 bases and 3 bases, in that order; junction bases with no gene match: 3. The CDR3 DNA reads as TGTGCCAGCAGCCGGGACAGGGGGTTCAATCAGCCCCAGCATTTT. Translating gives CASSRDRGFNQPQHF.